The 27 T cell receptor beta chains given below trace back to one sample, sequenced in a study of shared clonotypes between healthy human individuals. Measured with immunoSEQ multiplex PCR; TCRdb has only the in-frame clones, and not every one. Of some 2,500,000 clones listed, about 90% were seen once; the top ten hold around 0.38%. Sequenced material: naive CD4+ T cells from PBMCs. Stated subset: CD45RA+ positively selected. Receptors were obtained from a young man in good health. Some clones in this sample may be carry-over from other donors' samples.

This chain joins TRBV5-6 and TRBJ2-7; D might be TRBD2 (6 bases). CDR1 and CDR2 (germline): SGHDT, YYEEEE. Deletions cut 5 bases from V and 6 bases from J, with 12 bases between. The CDR3 has 12 residues. The CDR3 DNA follows: TGTGCCAGCAGGACTAGTTCTGCCGAGCAGTACTTC. Its translation: CASRTSSAEQYF.

The rearrangement links TRBV9 to TRBJ2-3, with TRBD2 matching 16 bases. V gave up 4 bases and J gave up 2 bases; unmatched junction bases: 7. The CDR3 consists of 18 residues. Germline V gene lookup returns CDR1 SGDLS and CDR2 YYNGEE. The CDR3 sequence is CASSSKGTSGRATDTQYF. The CDR3 nucleotides read TGTGCCAGCAGCTCAAAAGGGACTAGCGGGAGGGCCACAGATACGCAGTATTTT.

V usage is TRBV19 and J usage is TRBJ1-1; possible D gene TRBD1, 6 bases. This CDR3 is 17 amino acids long. The V end lost 4 bases, the J end lost 0 bases, and 18 bases lay between the germline ends. Germline lookup yields CDR1 LNHDA and CDR2 SQIVND (reference sequence). The DNA of the CDR3 is TGTGCCAGTAGTACTGGACAGCTATTCTACATGAACACTGAAGCTTTCTTT. As protein: CASSTGQLFYMNTEAFF.

A remark on this clone: Other DNA variants within this sample encode the same CDR3. J is TRBJ2-3 and V is TRBV18; TRBD2 agrees at 9 bases. The CDR3 runs to 16 residues. The V segment lost 2 bases and the J segment 0 bases; nucleotides outside the gene matches: 3. Looked up from germline, CDR1 is KGHSH and CDR2 is LQKENI. The CDR3 spells CASSPGLAGSTDTQYF. The CDR3 region has the DNA TGTGCCAGCTCACCAGGGCTAGCGGGGAGCACAGATACGCAGTATTTT.

The rearrangement joins TRBV27 to TRBJ2-1; D is possibly TRBD2 (6 bases). In germline, CDR1 is MNHEY, CDR2 SMNVEV (reference sequence). Trimming stripped 0 bases from V and 0 bases from J, with 12 bases between. This CDR3 is built from 17 residues. CDR3 sequence: CASSLSWRGSSYNEQFF. The CDR3 DNA follows: TGTGCCAGCAGTTTATCGTGGCGGGGAAGCTCCTACAATGAGCAGTTCTTC.

The chain carries TRBV2 and TRBJ2-1, with 8 bases aligning to TRBD1. J was trimmed by 8 bases and V by 6 bases; bases with no gene match: 3. The CDR3 extends over 12 amino acids. Germline assignment: CDR1 SNHLY and CDR2 FYNNEI. The CDR3 reads CASREQGDEQFF. DNA for the CDR3: TGTGCCAGCAGGGAACAGGGGGATGAGCAGTTCTTC.

The chain employs TRBV5-6 and TRBJ1-1; TRBD1 matches at 12 bases. The CDR3 contains 19 residues. In germline, CDR1 is SGHDT, CDR2 YYEEEE. J lost 5 bases, V lost 1 base, and 15 bases had no gene match. CDR3 sequence reads: CASSLKSPGTGGWNTEAFF. The CDR3 DNA reads as TGTGCCAGCAGCTTGAAGAGCCCCGGGACAGGGGGCTGGAATACTGAAGCTTTCTTT. Complete variable domain (other parts from reference TRBV5-6 and TRBJ1-1): DAGVTQSPTHLIKTRGQQVTLRCSPKSGHDTVSWYQQALGQGPQFIFQYYEEEERQRGNFPDRFSGHQFPNYSSELNVNALLLGDSALYLCASSLKSPGTGGWNTEAFFGQGTRLTVV.

V is TRBV30 and J is TRBJ1-2; 9 bases are a match to TRBD1. The CDR3 has 12 amino acids. Germline V gene data show CDR1 as GTSNPN and CDR2 as SVGIG (reference sequence). The V segment lost 4 bases and the J segment 6 bases; nucleotides outside the gene matches: 3. The CDR3 reads CAWKGQGHGYTF. The CDR3, as DNA: TGTGCCTGGAAGGGACAGGGCCATGGCTACACCTTC. Full variable domain (missing parts from reference TRBV30 and TRBJ1-2): SQTIHQWPATLVQPVGSPLSLECTVEGTSNPNLYWYRQAAGRGLQLLFYSVGIGQISSEVPQNLSASRPQDRQFILSSKKLLLSDSGFYLCAWKGQGHGYTFGSGTRLTVV.

The chain combines TRBV5-1 with TRBJ2-1; D gene ambiguous. The germline gives CDR1 SGHRS, CDR2 YFSETQ. The CDR3 length is 15 residues. V lost 0 bases and J 7 bases, leaving 14 bases between the germline ends. The CDR3 region has the DNA TGCGCCAGCAGCTTGGAGTACCGCTTAGGTAATGAGCAGTTCTTC. Protein product: CASSLEYRLGNEQFF.

With regard to this clone: This same CDR3 is encoded by further DNA sequences in the sample. The J gene is TRBJ2-7, the V gene TRBV5-1; no clear D gene. The CDR3 is 11 amino acids. With 4 bases removed from V and 4 bases from J, the gap between germline ends came to 6 bases. Germline lookup yields CDR1 SGHRS and CDR2 YFSETQ. CDR3 loop: CASSPGYEQYF. CDR3 bases: TGCGCCAGCAGCCCTGGTTACGAGCAGTACTTC.

The CDR3: CASSPSGTYNEKLFF. CDR3 DNA: TGTGCCAGCAGCCCCTCCGGGACATATAATGAAAAACTGTTTTTT. J is TRBJ1-4 and V is TRBV6-6; tentative D call: TRBD1 (6 bases). The length of the CDR3 is 15 residues. V lost 6 bases and J lost 4, with 15 bases in between. Germline V gives CDR1 MNHNY, CDR2 SVGAGI (reference sequence).

This rearrangement joins TRBV15 to TRBJ1-5, with D possibly TRBD1 on 6 matching bases. This CDR3 has 16 residues. Germline values: CDR1 LNHNV, CDR2 YYDKDF (reference sequence). Between the trimmed V and J ends, which lost 1 base and 9 bases, there was a span of 19 bases. CDR3 in DNA: TGTGCCACCAGCAGAGTCTCAACAGGGTGGAACCGGCCCCAGCATTTT. It encodes CATSRVSTGWNRPQHF. The full variable domain, with the rest looked up from reference TRBV15 and TRBJ1-5, is DAMVIQNPRYQVTQFGKPVTLSCSQTLNHNVMYWYQQKSSQAPKLLFHYYDKDFNNEADTPDNFQSRRPNTSFCFLDIRSPGLGDTAMYLCATSRVSTGWNRPQHFGDGTRLSIL.

The chain joins TRBV5-1 to TRBJ2-4; TRBD1 matches at 7 bases. The CDR3 is made up of 12 amino acids. V lost 5 bases, J lost 13 bases, and 9 bases stayed unmatched. The V gene's germline CDR1 is SGHRS and CDR2 YFSETQ. CDR3 in DNA: TGCGCCAGCAGGGAAACAGGGGCCGAACAGTACTTC. It yields the protein CASRETGAEQYF.

The chain couples TRBV30 to TRBJ2-1, with 9 positions matching TRBD1. V lost 2 bases and J lost 8; bases outside the gene matches: 16. The CDR3 length is 17 residues. Germline assignment: CDR1 GTSNPN and CDR2 SVGIG (reference sequence). The CDR3: CAWSLILRGQGKYEQFF. The CDR3, as DNA: TGTGCCTGGAGTCTCATCCTCCGGGGACAGGGTAAATATGAGCAGTTCTTC. The whole variable domain, filled in from reference TRBV30 and TRBJ2-1, reads SQTIHQWPATLVQPVGSPLSLECTVEGTSNPNLYWYRQAAGRGLQLLFYSVGIGQISSEVPQNLSASRPQDRQFILSSKKLLLSDSGFYLCAWSLILRGQGKYEQFFGPGTRLTVL.

In the case of this clone: Germline is not matched at one junction end, which may reflect a read error. This chain joins TRBV9 and TRBJ1-2, with TRBD1 matching over 7 bases. The V gene's germline CDR1 is SGDLS and CDR2 YYNGEE. This CDR3 comprises 14 residues. CDR3 coding DNA: TGTGCCAGCAGCGGGCAGACAGGGTTGGGTGTCATCTCCTTC. It yields the protein CASSGQTGLGVISF.

The V call is TRBV28, the J call TRBJ1-2; no clear D. Germline V lookup: CDR1 MDHEN, CDR2 SYDVKM. V lost 4 bases and J 5 bases, leaving 11 bases between the germline ends. The CDR3 spans 13 residues. The CDR3 protein is CASSSHGDYGYTF. For the CDR3, the DNA is TGTGCCAGCAGTTCCCACGGGGATTATGGCTACACCTTC.

The V gene is TRBV21-1, the J gene TRBJ1-4; the table names TRBD1, a call not compared with the DNA. TRBV21-1 is listed as a pseudogene. The CDR3 sequence is 18 residues long. The CDR3 loop reads CASSKEKASPGAFEKLFF. The DNA of the CDR3 is TGTGCCAGCAGCAAAGAAAAGGCCAGCCCAGGGGCATTTGAAAAACTGTTTTTT.

The rearrangement links TRBV7-3 to TRBJ2-2; the D gene is possibly TRBD2 (5 bases). There are 15 residues in the CDR3. Per germline, CDR1 SGHTA and CDR2 FQGTGA. Trimming pared 4 bases from V and 6 bases from J, leaving 15 bases between. CDR3 loop: CASSSRGSAPGELFF. The CDR3 nucleotides read TGTGCCAGCAGCTCCCGGGGTAGCGCCCCCGGGGAGCTGTTTTTT.

The chain uses TRBV14 and TRBJ2-5, with 10 nucleotides matching TRBD2. The germline CDR1 and CDR2 sequences are SGHDN and FVKESK. V shed 4 bases and J 1 base; nucleotides not matched to a gene: 3. This CDR3 comprises 15 residues. CDR3 nucleotide sequence: TGTGCCAGCAGCCCGGGACTAGCGTTCCAAGAGACCCAGTACTTC. Protein sequence: CASSPGLAFQETQYF.

The chain links TRBV4-2 to TRBJ1-1; perhaps TRBD1 as D (6 bases). CDR3 length: 15 residues. CDR1 and CDR2 from the germline V gene are LGHNA and YNFKEQ. V was shortened by 4 bases and J by 7 bases, with 19 bases between the two germline ends. The CDR3 DNA follows: TGTGCCAGCAGCCGGGCCGAACAGGGTTCTGGTGAAGCTTTCTTT. This encodes CASSRAEQGSGEAFF.

The sample holds a few counts of this clone. The chain is built from TRBV28 and TRBJ2-6; 7 bases agree with TRBD2. The J segment lost 7 bases and the V segment lost 3 bases, leaving 6 bases of the junction unmatched. The CDR3 is 15 residues long. CDR1 is MDHEN, CDR2 SYDVKM, per germline. This CDR3 reads CASSFAGRDANVLTF. The CDR3 DNA is TGTGCCAGCAGTTTTGCAGGGAGGGATGCCAACGTCCTGACTTTC.

The chain combines TRBV30 with TRBJ2-1; weak D call: TRBD2 (5 bases). The germline CDR1 and CDR2 sequences are GTSNPN and SVGIG (reference sequence). This CDR3 is built from 15 residues. V gave up 2 bases and J gave up 0 bases, with 11 bases separating them. CDR3 coding DNA: TGTGCCTGGAGTCTCGAAGCGGCCTCCTACAATGAGCAGTTCTTC. Protein: CAWSLEAASYNEQFF.

The V and J genes are TRBV11-2 and TRBJ1-2; 9 nucleotides match TRBD1. The V segment lost 4 bases and the J segment 8 bases; nucleotides outside the gene matches: 11. This CDR3 has 15 residues. Germline assignment: CDR1 SGHAT and CDR2 FQNNGV. DNA for the CDR3: TGTGCCAGCAGCTCGGGGACAGGGAGGTCTCGCGGCTACACCTTC. The encoded protein is CASSSGTGRSRGYTF.

The count of this clone is one. The chain has TRBV5-4 and TRBJ2-6; D perhaps matches TRBD1 (6 bases). From germline, CDR1 is SGHNT and CDR2 YYREEE (reference sequence). V lost 2 bases and J lost 2, with 11 bases in between. The CDR3 consists of 16 residues. CDR3 amino acids: CASSLYHRAGANVLTF. CDR3 bases: TGTGCCAGCAGCTTATACCACAGGGCTGGGGCCAACGTCCTGACTTTC.

The rearrangement links TRBV5-1 to TRBJ2-3, with 10 bases matching TRBD2. V was pared by 1 base and J by 4 bases, with 6 bases of the junction left unmatched. The germline gives CDR1 SGHRS, CDR2 YFSETQ. The CDR3 has 16 amino acids. CDR3 protein: CASSLKPSGRSDTQYF. The CDR3 DNA reads TGCGCCAGCAGCTTGAAGCCTAGCGGGAGATCAGATACGCAGTATTTT. The full variable domain, its missing parts supplied by reference TRBV5-1 and TRBJ2-3, is KAGVTQTPRYLIKTRGQQVTLSCSPISGHRSVSWYQQTPGQGLQFLFEYFSETQRNKGNFPGRFSGRQFSNSRSEMNVSTLELGDSALYLCASSLKPSGRSDTQYFGPGTRLTVL.

The DNA of the CDR3 is TGTGCCAGCAGCCAAACCCGGGACGTTAGCAACAATGAGCAGTTCTTC. It translates to CASSQTRDVSNNEQFF. The rearrangement links TRBV7-3 to TRBJ2-1; D may be TRBD1 or TRBD2 (5 bases each). Looked up from germline, CDR1 is SGHTA and CDR2 is FQGTGA. Trimming left V 5 bases short and J 5 bases short, with 19 bases between. This CDR3 contains 16 residues.

V and J are TRBV9 and TRBJ2-7; D remains ambiguous. V shed 6 bases and J shed 5 bases, with 15 bases lying between them. This CDR3 spans 13 amino acids. Germline V gives CDR1 SGDLS, CDR2 YYNGEE. CDR3 protein: CASTSEVSDEQYF. The CDR3 DNA follows: TGTGCCAGCACCTCAGAGGTTTCGGACGAGCAGTACTTC.